This T cell receptor (beta chain) was found in a study of blood T cell repertoires in COVID-19. Study summary: From the United States, Italy and Spain came samples of acute and convalescent COVID-19. The analysed material was cDNA or gDNA that came from T cells, B-cell-depleted T cells, or PBMCs.

Authors' analysis steps: By means of reference gene primer amplification, nucleated cell counts were estimated. Measured with immunoSEQ multiplex PCR; TCRdb has only the in-frame clones, and not every one. Clonal size and the V and J genes are those of that table, whereas D and trimming came from the DNA. The sample carries a few hundred thousand clones, 85% recorded once. The germline V and J ends were trimmed by 0 bases and 13 bases, with 10 bases remaining between them. The CDR3 is 12 amino acids. Germline V gene lookup returns CDR1 WSHSY and CDR2 SAAADI. J is TRBJ2-1 and V is TRBV10-2, with D possibly being TRBD1 (5 bases). The sequence derives from a human donor in a cohort sampled during active COVID-19. The source material was peripheral blood. CDR3 residues: CASSESWQGQFF. The CDR3, as DNA: TGCGCCAGCAGTGAGTCTTGGCAGGGACAGTTCTTC.